Below, 25 T cell receptor beta chains from the same sample are listed, as sequenced in a study of blood T cell repertoires in COVID-19. Data came from immunoSEQ multiplex PCR; TCRdb stores just in-frame clones and leaves some out. In the table there are approximately 150,000 clones, 93% of which are singletons. Sequencing was performed on peripheral blood. The receptor source for this set is a woman aged 60 to 75 with COVID-19, enrolled during active disease.

The chain combines TRBV9 with TRBJ2-5, with 10 bases aligning to TRBD1. V lost 6 bases and J lost 1; bases outside the gene matches: 9. There are 16 residues in the CDR3. CDR1 is SGDLS, CDR2 YYNGEE, per germline. CDR3 protein: CASNIGDRGSQETQYF. DNA for the CDR3: TGTGCCAGCAATATCGGGGACAGGGGTTCCCAAGAGACCCAGTACTTC.

The CDR3 sequence: CASSRAPTPNQPQHF. Written as DNA, the CDR3 is TGTGCCAGCAGCCGCGCTCCGACACCCAATCAGCCCCAGCATTTT. The chain joins TRBV5-8 to TRBJ1-5; no clear D. CDR1 is SGHTS, CDR2 YDEGEE, per germline. Trimming removed 4 bases from V and 3 bases from J, with 14 bases in between. The CDR3 loop spans 15 amino acids.

V and J are TRBV5-8 and TRBJ2-4, with D possibly being TRBD1 (6 bases). Looked up from germline, CDR1 is SGHTS and CDR2 is YDEGEE. The CDR3 spans 13 residues. Trimming removed 3 bases at V and 5 bases at J, with 9 bases between. CDR3 coding DNA: TGTGCCAGCAGCTCATGGACAGAAAACATTCAGTACTTC. Its protein is CASSSWTENIQYF.

The CDR3 protein is CASTAGTEDGTGYTF. CDR3 sequence (DNA): TGTGCCAGTACCGCCGGGACAGAAGATGGAACGGGCTACACCTTC. J is TRBJ1-2 and V is TRBV19; the match to TRBD1 covers 7 bases. This CDR3 has 15 amino acids. Germline CDR1 LNHDA, CDR2 SQIVND (reference sequence). J lost 8 bases, V lost 7 bases, and 16 bases had no gene match.

The J gene is TRBJ1-1, the V gene TRBV2, with D possibly being TRBD1 (5 bases). There are 15 residues in the CDR3. Germline V lookup: CDR1 SNHLY, CDR2 FYNNEI. Trimming pared 6 bases from V and 5 bases from J, leaving 19 bases between. The chain's CDR3 is CASSLRMGGGTEAFF. The DNA of the CDR3 is TGTGCCAGCAGCCTACGGATGGGGGGAGGGACTGAAGCTTTCTTT.

This chain joins TRBV2 and TRBJ2-2; 9 nucleotides align to TRBD1. CDR1 SNHLY and CDR2 FYNNEI come from the germline V gene. The CDR3 has 16 amino acids. The J segment lost 0 bases and the V segment lost 6 bases, leaving 5 bases of the junction unmatched. The CDR3 here is CASRTGGASNTGELFF. CDR3 in DNA: TGTGCCAGCAGGACAGGGGGTGCGTCGAACACCGGGGAGCTGTTTTTT.

The V and J genes are TRBV2 and TRBJ1-5; 8 bases agree with TRBD1. CDR3 size: 14 residues. CDR1 is SNHLY and CDR2 is FYNNEI in the germline V gene. Unmatched junction bases numbered 5, after V lost 4 bases and J lost 6 bases. CDR3 in amino acids: CASSGWDRRQPQHF. CDR3 nucleotide sequence: TGTGCCAGCAGTGGTTGGGACAGGCGTCAGCCCCAGCATTTT.

The V gene is TRBV18, the J gene TRBJ2-7, with D tentatively TRBD2 (6 bases). V was trimmed by 3 bases and J by 3 bases, leaving 12 bases between them. The length of the CDR3 is 14 residues. Germline CDR1 KGHSH, CDR2 LQKENI. The DNA for the CDR3 is TGTGCCAGCTCACCGGGAGGAGGAATCTACGAGCAGTACTTC. Its translation is CASSPGGGIYEQYF.

This clone was observed a single time. The chain links TRBV27 to TRBJ1-1, with a weak D call TRBD1 (5 bases). The V end was cut by 1 base, the J end by 4 bases, with 19 bases between. Germline-derived CDR1 and CDR2 are MNHEY and SMNVEV (reference sequence). This CDR3 has 17 residues. CDR3 in amino acids: CASSLLGRGGSITEAFF. The DNA for the CDR3 is TGTGCCAGCAGTTTATTAGGGCGCGGGGGAAGTATCACTGAAGCTTTCTTT.

This chain uses TRBV19 with TRBJ1-1; 7 nucleotides match TRBD1. Germline CDR1 reads LNHDA; CDR2 reads SQIVND (reference sequence). The CDR3 is made up of 14 amino acids. The junction had 13 bases not matched to a gene; V was cut back by 5 bases and J by 10 bases. Here the CDR3 reads CASSDDRVSGRAFF. In nucleotides, the CDR3 is TGTGCCAGTAGTGACGACAGGGTGTCGGGTAGAGCTTTCTTT. Filled out from reference TRBV19 and TRBJ1-1, the complete variable domain reads DGGITQSPKYLFRKEGQNVTLSCEQNLNHDAMYWYRQDPGQGLRLIYYSQIVNDFQKGDIAEGYSVSREKKESFPLTVTSAQKNPTAFYLCASSDDRVSGRAFFGQGTRLTVV.

This clone was recorded once. The chain recombines TRBV19 with TRBJ1-1; maybe TRBD1 (5 bases). Germline V lookup: CDR1 LNHDA, CDR2 SQIVND (reference sequence). CDR3 length: 13 amino acids. Trimming left V 5 bases short and J 4 bases short, with 11 bases between. This CDR3 is CASSSLGGTEAFF. The CDR3 coding sequence is TGTGCCAGTAGTTCCCTCGGGGGCACTGAAGCTTTCTTT.

The J gene is TRBJ1-6, the V gene TRBV30; D possibly corresponds to TRBD1 (6 bases). This CDR3 spans 13 amino acids. Germline CDR1 is GTSNPN and CDR2 is SVGIG (reference sequence). V lost 7 bases to trimming and J lost 5 bases, with 12 bases between them. The CDR3 protein is CAYRTVNNSPLHF. The CDR3 nucleotides read TGTGCCTACCGGACAGTCAATAATTCACCCCTCCACTTT.

The J gene is TRBJ2-1, the V gene TRBV5-1; weak D call: TRBD2 (6 bases). The CDR3 is 15 residues long. The germline CDR1 and CDR2 sequences are SGHRS and YFSETQ. Trimming removed 1 base from V and 6 bases from J, with 14 bases in between. The DNA for the CDR3 is TGCGCCAGCAGCTTGAAGGAGGGAACGGCCAATGAGCAGTTCTTC. Protein product: CASSLKEGTANEQFF.

J is TRBJ2-7 and V is TRBV5-6, with 8 positions matching TRBD1. The CDR3 consists of 14 residues. Germline V gene data show CDR1 as SGHDT and CDR2 as YYEEEE. With 4 bases clipped from V and 3 bases from J, the junction kept 6 bases outside the gene matches. The CDR3, as DNA: TGTGCCAGCAGCCCAGGACAGGGCATCTACGAGCAGTACTTC. Amino acid sequence: CASSPGQGIYEQYF.

The genes are TRBV5-5 and TRBJ2-7, with D perhaps matching TRBD2 (5 bases). This CDR3 has 13 residues. Germline CDR1 reads SGHKS; CDR2 reads YYEKEE (reference sequence). Trimming shortened V by 0 bases and J by 4 bases, and 8 bases separated the two germline ends. The CDR3 bases are TGTGCCAGCAGCTTGGTTAGCGATTACGAGCAGTACTTC. Protein sequence: CASSLVSDYEQYF.

The rearrangement links TRBV11-2 to TRBJ2-7, with 10 bases lining up with TRBD1. The CDR3 sequence is 15 residues long. V dropped 5 bases and J dropped 3; count of bases not matched to a gene: 7. CDR1 is SGHAT, CDR2 FQNNGV, per germline. This CDR3 is CASSNPGTGVYEQYF. In DNA, the CDR3 is TGTGCCAGCAGCAACCCTGGGACAGGGGTCTACGAGCAGTACTTC.

The chain employs TRBV11-2 and TRBJ2-1; 7 nucleotides align to TRBD1. Trimming took 5 bases from V and 6 from J; bases not matched to a gene: 10. Germline-derived CDR1 and CDR2 are SGHAT and FQNNGV. The CDR3 has 15 residues. The CDR3 here is CASSTDRASLNEQFF. The CDR3 nucleotides read TGTGCCAGCAGCACTGACAGGGCGTCTCTCAATGAGCAGTTCTTC.

The rearrangement uses TRBV10-3 and TRBJ1-2, with 7 bases aligning to TRBD1. Looked up from germline, CDR1 is ENHRY and CDR2 is SYGVKD. J gave up 3 bases and V 7 bases, and 8 bases lay outside the gene matches. The CDR3 contains 14 residues. For the CDR3, the DNA is TGTGCCATCAAAGGGGCTGACAGGGACTATGGCTACACCTTC. This translates into CAIKGADRDYGYTF.

The chain couples TRBV6-5 to TRBJ1-1; D ambiguous. Trimming stripped 4 bases from V and 1 base from J, with 10 bases between. The CDR3 is made up of 14 amino acids. Germline V CDR1 and CDR2: MNHEY, SVGAGI. DNA of the CDR3: TGTGCCAGCAGTTTACGAGCAGGGAACACTGAAGCTTTCTTT. As protein: CASSLRAGNTEAFF.

This chain uses TRBV5-4 with TRBJ2-2; D is perhaps TRBD1 (6 bases). Germline CDR1 reads SGHNT; CDR2 reads YYREEE (reference sequence). The CDR3 spans 14 residues. V lost 3 bases, J lost 5 bases, and 11 bases lay in between. CDR3 region: CASSSPGATGELFF. The CDR3 coding sequence is TGTGCCAGCAGCTCCCCAGGGGCGACCGGGGAGCTGTTTTTT.

This clone has a count of ten or more. The chain joins TRBV19 to TRBJ2-5; 7 bases line up with TRBD1. The CDR3 extends over 16 amino acids. The germline V gene has CDR1 LNHDA and CDR2 SQIVND (reference sequence). Losses at the gene ends were 5 bases for V and 2 bases for J; bases not matched to a gene: 11. The CDR3 nucleotides are TGTGCCAGTAGTGGACTCAGGGGGATTGGGCAAGAGACCCAGTACTTC. Translated, it gives CASSGLRGIGQETQYF.

V and J are TRBV20-1 and TRBJ1-2; maybe TRBD1 (6 bases). Germline lookup yields CDR1 DFQATT and CDR2 SNEGSKA (reference sequence). V gave up 3 bases and J gave up 1 base, with 12 bases separating them. There are 14 residues in the CDR3. The CDR3 protein is CSASMGRGNYGYTF. The CDR3 DNA is TGCAGTGCTAGTATGGGCAGGGGTAACTATGGCTACACCTTC.

V is TRBV29-1 and J is TRBJ1-2; 7 nucleotides align to TRBD1. After removal of 7 bases from V and 0 bases from J, the junction contained 5 bases not matched to a gene. CDR3 size: 13 residues. Per the germline V gene, CDR1 is SQVTM and CDR2 is ANQGSEA. This chain's CDR3 is CSAWDRANYGYTF. The CDR3, as DNA: TGCAGCGCATGGGACAGAGCTAACTATGGCTACACCTTC.

This clone was counted once. The genes are TRBV6-1 and TRBJ1-1, with D perhaps TRBD1 (5 bases). Germline CDR1 and CDR2: MNHNS and SASEGT. The CDR3 covers 15 residues. Trimming took off 3 bases at V and 3 bases at J, with 14 bases between the two ends. The CDR3 loop reads CASSDLGRGDTEAFF. The DNA for the CDR3 is TGTGCCAGCAGTGACCTCGGGCGGGGCGACACTGAAGCTTTCTTT.

The gene calls are TRBV6-4 and TRBJ1-1, with D possibly TRBD1 on 5 matching bases. Germline V lookup: CDR1 MRHNA, CDR2 SNTAGT. The CDR3 sequence is 14 residues long. Trimming removed 1 base from V and 11 bases from J, with 17 bases in between. The CDR3 protein is CASSDLWAGLTAFF. The DNA of the CDR3 is TGTGCCAGCAGTGACTTGTGGGCAGGGCTCACGGCTTTCTTT.